Presented here are 15 T cell receptor beta chains from one specimen sequenced in a study of technical replicates of blood from several donors. The assay was immunoSEQ multiplex PCR, and TCRdb's table has in-frame clones only and misses some. The sample lists more than 65,000 clones; around 90% were seen once. The sequenced sample was T cells isolated from PBMCs. These receptors all come from a human donor in good health.

This chain connects TRBV19 to TRBJ2-2; D call uncertain. V was clipped by 1 base and J by 7 bases, with 4 bases between them. This CDR3 has 12 amino acids. Germline loops: CDR1 LNHDA, CDR2 SQIVND (reference sequence). For the CDR3, the DNA is TGTGCCAGTAGTATAGTGTACGGGGAGCTGTTTTTT. It is translated as CASSIVYGELFF.

The genes are TRBV5-4 and TRBJ1-1; 9 bases are shared with TRBD1. This CDR3 has 14 residues. V was pared by 4 bases and J by 1 base, with 2 bases of the junction left unmatched. Germline V gives CDR1 SGHNT, CDR2 YYREEE (reference sequence). In DNA, the CDR3 is TGTGCCAGCAGCCGGACAGGGGCGAACACTGAAGCTTTCTTT. Its protein product is CASSRTGANTEAFF.

The V gene is TRBV2, the J gene TRBJ2-2, with a tentative D call TRBD2 (6 bases). V gave up 7 bases and J gave up 5 bases, with 8 bases separating them. The CDR3 has 12 amino acids. CDR1 is SNHLY, CDR2 FYNNEI, per germline. The CDR3 is CASTGGTGELFF. The CDR3 region has the DNA TGTGCCAGCACTGGGGGGACCGGGGAGCTGTTTTTT.

The chain carries TRBV11-2 and TRBJ1-2, with 7 bases that match TRBD1. This CDR3 contains 16 residues. CDR1 and CDR2 (germline): SGHAT, FQNNGV. Trimming took 3 bases from V and 4 from J; bases not matched to a gene: 11. The CDR3 coding sequence is TGTGCCAGCAGCTTGGGATTAGGAGGGGGCTTCTATGGCTACACCTTC. Its translation is CASSLGLGGGFYGYTF.

As regards this clone: A junction boundary mismatches the germline segment, possibly from a read error. The chain employs TRBV27 and TRBJ1-1; 7 nucleotides match TRBD1. CDR1 MNHEY and CDR2 SMNVEV come from the germline V gene (reference sequence). The CDR3 sequence is 12 residues long. This CDR3 is CASSYKGAEAFF. In nucleotides, the CDR3 is TGTGCCAGCAGTTACAAGGGGGCTGAGGCTTTCTTT.

This clone was detected only a few times. This chain joins TRBV5-1 and TRBJ1-4, with D unresolved. The CDR3 covers 13 residues. Germline V gives CDR1 SGHRS, CDR2 YFSETQ. The V gene lost 4 bases and the J gene lost 6 bases, with 10 bases spanning the gap. DNA of the CDR3: TGCGCCAGCAGCCCGGAGTCTTATGAAAAACTGTTTTTT. It translates to CASSPESYEKLFF.

The gene calls are TRBV7-9 and TRBJ2-7; D possibly corresponds to TRBD2 (6 bases). Germline CDR1 reads SEHNR; CDR2 reads FQNEAQ (reference sequence). This CDR3 contains 10 residues. The DNA for the CDR3 is TGTGCAGCGGGTCCGGACGAGCAGTACTTC. It encodes CAAGPDEQYF.

The chain couples TRBV19 to TRBJ2-2, with D possibly TRBD1 on 6 matching bases. From germline, CDR1 is LNHDA and CDR2 SQIVND (reference sequence). V was pared by 1 base and J by 1 base, with 13 bases between. This CDR3 has 17 amino acids. The CDR3 bases are TGTGCCAGTAGTATAGGTAAGGGGGTGAAGAACACCGGGGAGCTGTTTTTT. Translated, it gives CASSIGKGVKNTGELFF.

The chain is built from TRBV6-5 and TRBJ2-7, with a weak D call TRBD2 (5 bases). Germline CDR1 is MNHEY and CDR2 is SVGAGI. The CDR3 totals 12 residues. V was cut by 5 bases and J by 2 bases, with 7 bases left in between. The CDR3 spells CASSPGAYEQYF. The CDR3 DNA reads TGTGCCAGCAGTCCCGGGGCCTACGAGCAGTACTTC.

V gene TRBV7-8 combines with J gene TRBJ2-1; D is possibly TRBD1 (6 bases). Deletions cut 1 base from V and 9 bases from J, with 13 bases between. The CDR3 has 14 amino acids. Germline-derived CDR1 and CDR2 are SGHVS and FQNEAQ. CDR3: CASSLDAGVGEQFF. The CDR3 DNA reads as TGTGCCAGCAGCTTAGACGCAGGGGTCGGTGAGCAGTTCTTC.

The chain links TRBV6-1 to TRBJ2-7, with D maybe TRBD2 (7 bases). Per germline, CDR1 MNHNS and CDR2 SASEGT. This CDR3 contains 15 residues. The V and J ends lost 0 bases and 5 bases respectively, with 14 bases between them. In DNA form, the CDR3 reads TGTGCCAGCAGTGAAGCGCGTTCCGGGGGGCACGAGCAGTACTTC. Translation: CASSEARSGGHEQYF.

J is TRBJ2-2 and V is TRBV11-3; possibly TRBD2 for D (5 bases). V dropped 2 bases and J dropped 4 bases, with 8 bases sitting between them. Per the germline V gene, CDR1 is SGHNT and CDR2 is YENEEA. The CDR3 covers 14 residues. In nucleotides, the CDR3 is TGTGCCAGCAGCTTATCGGGATCCACCGGGGAGCTGTTTTTT. It translates to CASSLSGSTGELFF.

This clone was detected only once. The V and J genes are TRBV9 and TRBJ2-5; the match to TRBD1 covers 7 bases. The trim removed 3 bases at V and 3 bases at J, leaving 2 bases unmatched. Per the germline V gene, CDR1 is SGDLS and CDR2 is YYNGEE. The CDR3 loop spans 13 amino acids. The CDR3 spells CASSGQGKETQYF. The DNA for the CDR3 is TGTGCCAGCAGCGGACAGGGAAAAGAGACCCAGTACTTC. The whole variable domain, filled in from reference TRBV9 and TRBJ2-5, reads DSGVTQTPKHLITATGQRVTLRCSPRSGDLSVYWYQQSLDQGLQFLIQYYNGEERAKGNILERFSAQQFPDLHSELNLSSLELGDSALYFCASSGQGKETQYFGPGTRLLVL.

Only one count was recorded for this clone. V and J are TRBV10-2 and TRBJ2-1; 14 nucleotides agree with TRBD2. The CDR3 is 17 residues long. The germline V gene encodes CDR1 WSHSY and CDR2 SAAADI. The V and J ends lost 5 bases and 0 bases, in that order; junction bases with no gene match: 3. For the CDR3, the DNA is TGCGCCAGCAGTCGACTAGCGGGAGGGTACTCCTACAATGAGCAGTTCTTC. It translates to CASSRLAGGYSYNEQFF.

The chain employs TRBV7-9 and TRBJ1-2, with 8 nucleotides matching TRBD1. V trimming: 6 bases; J trimming: 8 bases; junction bases outside the gene matches: 14. Per the germline V gene, CDR1 is SEHNR and CDR2 is FQNEAQ (reference sequence). The length of the CDR3 is 15 residues. The CDR3 loop is CASRDQTGVVNGYTF. In DNA form, the CDR3 reads TGTGCCAGCAGGGACCAGACAGGGGTAGTAAACGGCTACACCTTC. The full variable domain, rest sourced from reference TRBV7-9 and TRBJ1-2, is DTGVSQNPRHKITKRGQNVTFRCDPISEHNRLYWYRQTLGQGPEFLTYFQNEAQLEKSRLLSDRFSAERPKGSFSTLEIQRTEQGDSAMYLCASRDQTGVVNGYTFGSGTRLTVV.